The clone carrying this TCR beta chain appeared a few times. The antigen is not known. The library gave individual cDNA molecules unique molecular identifiers. TCRdb analysed the RACE reads with MiXCR anew, one entry per CDR3 protein. The sample has tens of thousands of distinct CDR3 sequences, 9.5% to 11% seen once. Time point: patch test 1, 2 weeks after DPC sensitization. This sample's treatment: therapeutic diphenylcyclopropenone sensitization with weekly scalp DPC. Total RNA was isolated from whole blood that had not been fractionated. Suited to DPC and affected by alopecia, the donors ranged from 18 to 70 years old. These data are taken from a study of human T cells and chemical hapten exposure. Whole-study results and caveats: The study found that PT1 expanded TCR counts correlated positively with patch test score.

The sequence came from a woman aged 40 to 49 with alopecia areata. Some clones in this sample may be carry-over from other donors' samples. Here the sequenced sample was whole blood, taken in connection with sensitization to the hapten diphenylcyclopropenone (DPC).

The DNA for the CDR3 is TGTGCCAGCAGCCAAGTTGTACAGGGGGCCACTGAAGCTTTCTTT. It encodes CASSQVVQGATEAFF. V is TRBV3-1 and J is TRBJ1-1, with 9 bases that match TRBD1. This CDR3 comprises 15 residues. Losses at the gene ends were 1 base for V and 4 bases for J; bases not matched to a gene: 4. Germline V gene lookup returns CDR1 LGHDT and CDR2 YNNKEL (reference sequence).